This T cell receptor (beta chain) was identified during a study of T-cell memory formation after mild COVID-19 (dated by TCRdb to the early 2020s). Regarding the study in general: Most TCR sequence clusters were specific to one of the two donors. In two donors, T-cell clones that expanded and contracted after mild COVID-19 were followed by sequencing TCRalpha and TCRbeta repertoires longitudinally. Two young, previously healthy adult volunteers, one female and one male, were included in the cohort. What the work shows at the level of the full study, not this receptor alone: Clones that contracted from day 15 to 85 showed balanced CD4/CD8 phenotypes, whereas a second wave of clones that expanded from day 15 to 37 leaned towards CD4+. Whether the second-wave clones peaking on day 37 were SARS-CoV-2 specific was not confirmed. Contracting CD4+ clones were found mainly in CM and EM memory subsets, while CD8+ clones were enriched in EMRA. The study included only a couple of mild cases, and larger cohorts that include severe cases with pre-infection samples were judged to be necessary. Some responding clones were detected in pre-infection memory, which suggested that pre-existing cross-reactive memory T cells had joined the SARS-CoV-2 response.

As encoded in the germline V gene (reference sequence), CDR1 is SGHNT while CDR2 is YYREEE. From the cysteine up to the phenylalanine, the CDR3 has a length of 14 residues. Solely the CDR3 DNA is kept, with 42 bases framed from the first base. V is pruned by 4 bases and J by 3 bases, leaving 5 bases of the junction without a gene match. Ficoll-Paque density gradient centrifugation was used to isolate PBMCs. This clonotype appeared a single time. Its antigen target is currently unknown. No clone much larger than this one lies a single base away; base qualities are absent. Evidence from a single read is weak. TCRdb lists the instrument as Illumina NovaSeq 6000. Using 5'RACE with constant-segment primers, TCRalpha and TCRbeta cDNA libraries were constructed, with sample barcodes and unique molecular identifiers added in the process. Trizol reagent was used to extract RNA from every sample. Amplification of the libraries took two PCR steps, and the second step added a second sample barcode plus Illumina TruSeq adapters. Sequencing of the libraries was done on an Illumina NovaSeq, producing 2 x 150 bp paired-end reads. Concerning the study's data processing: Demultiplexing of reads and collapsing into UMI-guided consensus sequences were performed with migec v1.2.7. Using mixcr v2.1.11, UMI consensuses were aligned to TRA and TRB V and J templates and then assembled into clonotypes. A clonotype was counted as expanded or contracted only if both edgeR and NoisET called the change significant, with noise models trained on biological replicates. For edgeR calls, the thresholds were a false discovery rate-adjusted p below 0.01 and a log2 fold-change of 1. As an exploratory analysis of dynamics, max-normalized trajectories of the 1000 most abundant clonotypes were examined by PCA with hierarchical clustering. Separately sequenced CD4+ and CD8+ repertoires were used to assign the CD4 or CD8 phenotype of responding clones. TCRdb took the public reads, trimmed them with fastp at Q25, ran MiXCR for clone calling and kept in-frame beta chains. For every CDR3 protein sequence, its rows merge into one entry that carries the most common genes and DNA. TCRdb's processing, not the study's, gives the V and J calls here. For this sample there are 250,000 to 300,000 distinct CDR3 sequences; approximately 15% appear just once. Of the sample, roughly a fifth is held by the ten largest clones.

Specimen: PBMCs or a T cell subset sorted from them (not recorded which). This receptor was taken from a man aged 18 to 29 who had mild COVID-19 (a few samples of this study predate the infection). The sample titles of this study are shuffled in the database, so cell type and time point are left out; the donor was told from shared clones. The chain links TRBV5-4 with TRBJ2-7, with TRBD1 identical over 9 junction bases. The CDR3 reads CASSPPDRGYEQYF. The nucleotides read TGTGCCAGCAGCCCGCCGGACAGGGGCTACGAGCAGTACTTC.